This T cell receptor beta chain appears in the sequencing data of a study of blood T cell repertoires in COVID-19. Study-wide context: Both acute and convalescent COVID-19 samples were obtained from the United States, Italy and Spain. In each case, the material was cDNA or gDNA derived from T cells, B-cell-depleted T cells, or PBMCs.

Source study methods: Estimated nucleated cell counts came from reference gene primer amplification. Here immunoSEQ multiplex PCR was the method, and the copy in TCRdb shows in-frame clones only, minus some. V, J and clone size are those of that table, while D and trimming were read from the DNA. The sample holds some 15,000 clones, about 77% seen once. The CDR3 has 14 residues. Germline V lookup: CDR1 SEHNR, CDR2 FQNEAQ (reference sequence). V gave up 5 bases and J gave up 9 bases, with 17 bases separating them. The sequence came from a human donor in a cohort sampled during active COVID-19. This rearrangement joins TRBV7-9 to TRBJ2-1; maybe TRBD2 (5 bases). Material: peripheral blood. The CDR3 sequence: CASSLPEMEAEQFF. The CDR3 DNA reads TGTGCCAGCAGCCTTCCAGAGATGGAGGCTGAGCAGTTCTTC.